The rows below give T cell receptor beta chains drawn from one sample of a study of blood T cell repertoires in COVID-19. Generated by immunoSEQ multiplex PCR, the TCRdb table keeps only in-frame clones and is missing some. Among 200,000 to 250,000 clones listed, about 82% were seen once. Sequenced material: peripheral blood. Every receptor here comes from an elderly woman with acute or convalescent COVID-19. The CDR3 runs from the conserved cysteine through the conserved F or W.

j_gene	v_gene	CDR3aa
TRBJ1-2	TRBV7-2	CASSLISGYGYTF
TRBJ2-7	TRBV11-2	CASSAGLAGGYEQYF
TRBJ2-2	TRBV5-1	CASSDTGGWNTGELFF
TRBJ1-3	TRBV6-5	CASSSGGPGNTIYF
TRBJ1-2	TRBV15	CATSSTGTGLSYTF
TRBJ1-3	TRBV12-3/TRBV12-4	CASRQAENTIYF
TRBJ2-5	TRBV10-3	CAISTGEWETQYF
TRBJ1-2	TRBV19	CASREGFGYGYTF
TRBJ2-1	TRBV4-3	CASSQDLAGGDEQFF
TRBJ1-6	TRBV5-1	CASSPRQGPSPLHF
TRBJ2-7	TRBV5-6	CASNKGLAGSYEQYF
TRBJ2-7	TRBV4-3	CASSQDPGAGEQYF
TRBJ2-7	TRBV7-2	CASSLGDTVYF
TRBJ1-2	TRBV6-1	CASSSDTGGYGYTF
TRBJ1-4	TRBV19	CASSRQGDNEKLFF
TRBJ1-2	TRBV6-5	CASSYDPDSTNYGYTF
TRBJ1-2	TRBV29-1	CSVEDRGRSSHGYTF
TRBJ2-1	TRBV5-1	CASSETSGGTREQFF
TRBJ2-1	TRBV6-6	CASSYSNLARSGEQFF
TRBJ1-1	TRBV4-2	CASSQEWSGQNTEAFF
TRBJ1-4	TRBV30	CAWSVGGTNEKLFF
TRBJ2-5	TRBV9	CASSVGLAGISETQYF
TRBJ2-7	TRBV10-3	CAISENLEASYEQYF
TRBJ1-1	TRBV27	CASRKYYMNTEAFF
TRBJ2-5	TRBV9	CASSVASGGARETQYF
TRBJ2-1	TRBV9	CASAPLYSSREQFF
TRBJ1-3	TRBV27	CASSFSGNLGNTIYF
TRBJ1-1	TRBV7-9	CASSSGLASNTEAFF
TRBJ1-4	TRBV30	CAWSVRYGTNEKLFF
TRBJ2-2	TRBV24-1	CATSDTTTAANTGELFF
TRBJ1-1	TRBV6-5	CASSYGEPRGTEAFF
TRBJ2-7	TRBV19	CASSIGTSLYEQYF
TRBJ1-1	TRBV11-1	CASTLWVRDTEAFF
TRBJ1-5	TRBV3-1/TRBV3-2	CASSALPGVTGGNQPQHF
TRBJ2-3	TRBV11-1	CASSLAAGGPDGTDTQYF
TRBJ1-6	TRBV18	CASSPRQDPGGSPLHF
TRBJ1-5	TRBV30	CAWSGQGERLAQHF
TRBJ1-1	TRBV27	CASSNYAPPGGSANTEAFF
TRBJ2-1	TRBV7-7	CASSKQTSGYYNEQFF
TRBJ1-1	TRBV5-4	CASSTIGPLNTEAFF
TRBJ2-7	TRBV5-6	CASSSTRAYEQYF
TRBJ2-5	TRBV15	CATSRATGYQETQYF
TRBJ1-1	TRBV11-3	CASSLLSAGTEAFF
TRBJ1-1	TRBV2	CASGWGGVNTEAFF
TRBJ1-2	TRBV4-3	CASSRTGELVYGYTF
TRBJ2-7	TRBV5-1	CASSWGQGQYEQYF
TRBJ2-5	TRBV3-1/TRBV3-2	CASSQARGETQYF
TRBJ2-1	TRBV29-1	CSVDRRGGYEQFF
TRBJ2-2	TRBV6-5	CASSHRTGVTGELFF
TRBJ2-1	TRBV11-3	CASSLGANNEQFF
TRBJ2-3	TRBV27	CASSLRDRVGTDTQYF
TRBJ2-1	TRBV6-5	CASQGQGANEQFF
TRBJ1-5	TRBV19	CASSMWGEYQPQHF
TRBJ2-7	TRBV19	CASSTLAGEGYEQYF
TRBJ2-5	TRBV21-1	CARRQAQETQYF
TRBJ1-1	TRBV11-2	CASSWGTVNTEAFF